The 20 T cell receptor beta chains in this list originate from one sample, sequenced in a study of blood T cell repertoires in COVID-19 (dated by TCRdb to about 2020). Library creation used the immunoSEQ multiplex PCR assay. The table was pulled from immuneACCESS by TCRdb, which kept in-frame rearrangements only. Such tables lose some clones; where checked, under half of the loss comes from unresolved V genes, and the rest has no known cause. Counted in this sample were about 260,000 clones; about 86% of them appeared once. The top ten clonotypes cover approximately 4.3% of the sample. Material for sequencing was PBMCs or T cells enriched from blood (not recorded which). The origin of the receptors is a man aged 30 to 39 with acute COVID-19.

Regarding this clone: One end of the junction fails to match germline, which may point to a read error. The rearrangement links TRBV19 to TRBJ1-3; D not certain. The CDR3 runs 14 residues. Germline CDR1 LNHDA, CDR2 SQIVND (reference sequence). DNA of the CDR3: TGTGCCAGTACCTCCGGGTCCTCTGGAAACACCATGTATTTT. It yields the protein CASTSGSSGNTMYF.

The chain carries TRBV6-1 and TRBJ2-2, with 9 bases fitting TRBD1. Trimming cost V 2 bases and J 7 bases; bases outside gene matches: 5. Germline CDR1 reads MNHNS; CDR2 reads SASEGT. This CDR3 region has 15 residues. The CDR3 bases are TGTGCCAGCAGTGAATATCAGGGACAGGGCGGGGAGCTGTTTTTT. Amino acids: CASSEYQGQGGELFF.

The rearrangement links TRBV28 to TRBJ2-2; 7 bases fit TRBD1. Trimming took 8 bases from V and 6 from J; bases not matched to a gene: 6. CDR1 and CDR2 from the germline V gene are MDHEN and SYDVKM. This CDR3 is built from 13 residues. This chain's CDR3 is CASGTGVPGELFF. CDR3 sequence (DNA): TGTGCCAGCGGAACAGGGGTGCCCGGGGAGCTGTTTTTT.

V usage is TRBV3-1 (or the pseudogene TRBV3-2) and J usage is TRBJ1-2; D uncertain. This CDR3 contains 13 residues. V was cut by 1 base and J by 4 bases, with 7 bases left in between. Germline CDR1 and CDR2: LGHDT and YNNKEL (reference sequence). The CDR3 spells CASSQVTPYGYTF. CDR3 sequence (DNA): TGTGCCAGCAGCCAAGTAACTCCCTATGGCTACACCTTC.

The V and J genes are TRBV9 and TRBJ2-1; 8 bases line up with TRBD1. Germline V lookup: CDR1 SGDLS, CDR2 YYNGEE. The length of the CDR3 is 17 residues. V lost 3 bases, J lost 4 bases, and 12 bases stayed unmatched. The CDR3 nucleotides read TGTGCCAGCAGCGCGCCAGGGGGCGCCGTCGGGTACAATGAGCAGTTCTTC. This encodes CASSAPGGAVGYNEQFF.

The V call is TRBV3-1 (or the pseudogene TRBV3-2), the J call TRBJ1-6; perhaps TRBD1 as D (5 bases). The CDR3 is 13 amino acids. Trimming shortened V by 5 bases and J by 10 bases, and 12 bases separated the two germline ends. Germline lookup yields CDR1 LGHDT and CDR2 YNNKEL (reference sequence). CDR3 amino acids: CASSSHGGSPLHF. The CDR3 DNA reads as TGTGCCAGCAGCTCCCATGGGGGGTCACCCCTCCACTTT.

J is TRBJ1-6 and V is TRBV6-4; 7 positions match TRBD1. Germline V lookup: CDR1 MRHNA, CDR2 SNTAGT. The CDR3 is 14 residues long. Unmatched junction bases numbered 0, after V lost 2 bases and J lost 5 bases. The DNA of the CDR3 is TGTGCCAGCAGTGACGGGACAGATAATTCACCCCTCCACTTT. Its translation: CASSDGTDNSPLHF.

The chain joins TRBV27 to TRBJ1-1, with D possibly matching TRBD1 (6 bases). The CDR3 loop spans 14 amino acids. CDR1 MNHEY and CDR2 SMNVEV come from the germline V gene (reference sequence). V shed 6 bases and J shed 7 bases, with 18 bases lying between them. The CDR3 sequence is CASSPGGLPYEAFF. CDR3 DNA: TGTGCCAGCAGCCCTGGGGGCCTCCCGTATGAAGCTTTCTTT.

Details on this clone: This sample also contains other DNA sequences that code for the same CDR3. This sequence joins TRBV5-6 and TRBJ2-1; 11 positions match TRBD2. Germline V lookup: CDR1 SGHDT, CDR2 YYEEEE. V gave up 0 bases and J gave up 6 bases; unmatched junction bases: 2. The length of the CDR3 is 15 residues. Here the CDR3 reads CASSLGLAGGNEQFF. CDR3 nucleotide sequence: TGTGCCAGCAGCTTGGGCCTAGCGGGGGGCAATGAGCAGTTCTTC.

This clone came up once. This chain links TRBV19 with TRBJ2-1; 8 bases line up with TRBD2. The CDR3 length is 17 residues. The trim removed 3 bases at V and 0 bases at J, leaving 7 bases unmatched. CDR1 and CDR2 from the germline V gene are LNHDA and SQIVND (reference sequence). In nucleotides, the CDR3 is TGTGCCAGTAGTATGGCTAGCGGGTCTAGCTCCTACAATGAGCAGTTCTTC. This codes for CASSMASGSSSYNEQFF.

V gene TRBV14 combines with J gene TRBJ1-3, with D perhaps matching TRBD1 (6 bases). Germline CDR1 is SGHDN and CDR2 is FVKESK. V dropped 4 bases and J dropped 1 base, with 14 bases sitting between them. The CDR3 length is 16 residues. CDR3 region: CASSRGGPKSGNTIYF. CDR3 sequence (DNA): TGTGCCAGCAGCCGGGGGGGGCCTAAGTCTGGAAACACCATATATTTT.

The chain uses TRBV27 and TRBJ2-3; D might be TRBD1 (6 bases). This CDR3 contains 15 residues. The V end was cut by 0 bases, the J end by 4 bases, with 11 bases between. Germline CDR1 and CDR2: MNHEY and SMNVEV (reference sequence). CDR3 coding DNA: TGTGCCAGCAGTTTATCGATCAGGGGTTCAGATACGCAGTATTTT. This translates into CASSLSIRGSDTQYF.

The gene calls are TRBV7-9 and TRBJ1-3; no firm D call. The CDR3 covers 15 residues. Trimming stripped 3 bases from V and 0 bases from J, with 9 bases between. Germline V gives CDR1 SEHNR, CDR2 FQNEAQ (reference sequence). CDR3 residues: CASSLGESSGNTIYF. The CDR3 nucleotides read TGTGCCAGCAGCTTGGGCGAATCCTCTGGAAACACCATATATTTT.

The chain uses TRBV12-5 and TRBJ2-3; a weak D match, TRBD1 (7 bases). The germline V and J ends were trimmed by 1 base and 2 bases, with 13 bases remaining between them. From germline, CDR1 is LGHNT and CDR2 FRNRAP. The CDR3 has 16 residues. In nucleotides, the CDR3 is TGTGCTAGTGGTTTGGGACAGGGAGGACCCACAGATACGCAGTATTTT. Its translation: CASGLGQGGPTDTQYF.

This chain links TRBV7-3 with TRBJ2-3; 7 bases map to TRBD1. CDR1 is SGHTA, CDR2 FQGTGA, per germline. V was clipped by 5 bases and J by 2 bases; unmatched bases: 4. The CDR3 extends over 14 amino acids. This CDR3 is CASSRDRPTDTQYF. The CDR3 DNA reads as TGTGCCAGCAGCCGGGACAGACCCACAGATACGCAGTATTTT.

This rearrangement joins TRBV18 to TRBJ2-5, with 8 bases matching TRBD1. CDR3 length: 14 amino acids. Germline CDR1 and CDR2: KGHSH and LQKENI. The V segment lost 5 bases and the J segment 5 bases; nucleotides outside the gene matches: 7. The CDR3 spells CASSTGQAGETQYF. Written as DNA, the CDR3 is TGTGCCAGCTCAACGGGACAGGCTGGTGAGACCCAGTACTTC.

This clone was seen a handful of times. This chain uses TRBV7-9 with TRBJ1-6; weak D call: TRBD1 (6 bases). The CDR3 has 13 amino acids. V lost 4 bases, J lost 14 bases, and 15 bases lay in between. The germline CDR1 and CDR2 sequences are SEHNR and FQNEAQ (reference sequence). The CDR3 DNA sequence: TGTGCCAGCAGCTGGGAGGGGGGCAGCTCCCTCCACTTT. Its protein is CASSWEGGSSLHF.

The rearrangement uses TRBV30 and TRBJ1-1, with a tentative D call TRBD1 (6 bases). CDR1 GTSNPN and CDR2 SVGIG come from the germline V gene (reference sequence). The germline V and J ends were trimmed by 4 bases and 5 bases, with 17 bases remaining between them. The CDR3 contains 14 residues. CDR3 sequence reads: CAWNQRGGRTEAFF. CDR3 coding DNA: TGTGCCTGGAACCAAAGGGGGGGCCGGACTGAAGCTTTCTTT.

In its sample, this clone was seen a few times. This sample includes further DNA sequences coding for the same CDR3. The chain has TRBV19 and TRBJ1-4; D is undetermined. Germline V lookup: CDR1 LNHDA, CDR2 SQIVND (reference sequence). CDR3 size: 15 residues. Trimming stripped 1 base from V and 0 bases from J, with 6 bases between. This CDR3 is CASSIGTATNEKLFF. The CDR3 coding sequence is TGTGCCAGTAGTATAGGAACTGCAACTAATGAAAAACTGTTTTTT.

In the case of this clone: Germline and junction disagree at one end, which may indicate a read error. The chain employs TRBV5-1 and TRBJ1-3; D may be TRBD1 (5 bases). The germline V gene has CDR1 SGHRS and CDR2 YFSETQ. The CDR3 is 15 residues long. Here the CDR3 DNA reads TGTGCCAGCAGCTTCCAGGGATTCAGTGGAAACACCATATATTTT. Encoded protein: CASSFQGFSGNTIYF. The variable domain in full, completed from reference TRBV5-1 and TRBJ1-3, reads KAGVTQTPRYLIKTRGQQVTLSCSPISGHRSVSWYQQTPGQGLQFLFEYFSETQRNKGNFPGRFSGRQFSNSRSEMNVSTLELGDSALYLCASSFQGFSGNTIYFGEGSWLTVV.